This entry concerns a single T cell receptor beta chain. An end of the junction does not agree with germline; a read error may underlie this. TCRdb redid the clone calls on the PCR reads using MiXCR. The profile shows over 30,000 clones, around 28% of them singletons. The data belong to a study of metastatic and nonmetastatic thyroid tumors. CDR1 MNHEY and CDR2 SVGEGT come from the germline V gene. CDR3 length equals 17 residues. No patient had received any treatment before thyroid surgery. The chain employs TRBV6-2 or TRBV6-3 and TRBJ1-2, with 8 bases fitting TRBD1. Sequenced material: blood. The TCR originated in a female donor with papillary thyroid cancer or a benign thyroid nodule (not recorded which). Some clones in this sample may be carry-over from other donors' samples. This CDR3 reads CASSAPGQGPRNYCYTF. CDR3 coding DNA: TGTGCCAGCAGTGCCCCTGGACAGGGCCCTCGCAACTATTGCTACACCTTC.